This T cell receptor (beta chain) was retrieved from a study of CD8 T cells in Susac syndrome. Trimming removed 7 bases from V and 3 bases from J; junction bases left unmatched: 8. The CDR3 sequence is 16 residues long. The germline V gene encodes CDR1 SGHRS and CDR2 YFSETQ. RNA was extracted with the RNeasy kit, and a quantity of roughly 0.5 to 1 ug was reverse transcribed using random hexamers. The authors amplified TCR beta CDR3 across 54 Vbeta and 13 Jbeta using immunoSEQ multiplex PCR. TCRdb used MiXCR to reprocess the immunoSEQ multiplex PCR reads, holding one entry per CDR3 protein. The sample comprises just over 300,000 distinct CDR3 sequences, 92% of which are singletons, and around 0.07% rests with the top ten.

Sequences were obtained from CD4+ T cells from PBMCs. V is TRBV5-1 and J is TRBJ2-1; TRBD2 matches at 12 bases. The TCR sequence derives from a human donor with multiple sclerosis. CDR3 bases: TGCGCCAGCGGAGACCTGACTAGCGGGAGCTACAATGAGCAGTTCTTC. Translation gives CASGDLTSGSYNEQFF. The full variable domain, its missing parts supplied by reference TRBV5-1 and TRBJ2-1, is KAGVTQTPRYLIKTRGQQVTLSCSPISGHRSVSWYQQTPGQGLQFLFEYFSETQRNKGNFPGRFSGRQFSNSRSEMNVSTLELGDSALYLCASGDLTSGSYNEQFFGPGTRLTVL.